This TCR beta chain was sequenced for a study of cytomegalovirus exposure and HLA in healthy donors. About this clone: Antigen unknown.

Regarding the study as a whole: Confirmation was obtained in vitro that a few CMV-associated chains are specific for CMV antigens. Cytomegalovirus association was assigned to approximately 160 TCR beta chains. Earlier findings revealed that most TCR beta V segments proved productive either about 87% or about 30% of the time.

V was shortened by 3 bases and J by 10 bases, with 12 bases between the two germline ends. The germline V gene encodes CDR1 MNHEY and CDR2 SMNVEV (reference sequence). The CDR3 runs to 13 residues. PCR primers comprised 60 Vbeta and 13 Jbeta primers. In the source study's methods: As a later analysis found, there were 70 million to 80 million unique TCR beta chains, of which roughly 11 million were shared. TCRdb's copy holds only in-frame clones and misses some; the assay was immunoSEQ multiplex PCR. V and J calls and clone size follow that table, whereas D and trimming were derived from the DNA. The table lists around 110,000 clones, 70% to 85% of them singletons.

The sequencing input was PBMCs. The V and J genes are TRBV27 and TRBJ1-4; D unresolved. This clonotype was obtained from a boy younger than 18 in good health and CMV-seronegative. The CDR3, as DNA: TGTGCCAGCAGTTTTCGGATGACGGGAAAACTGTTTTTT. Translating gives CASSFRMTGKLFF.